This T cell receptor (beta chain) came from a study of T cells in Graves' hyperthyroidism and ophthalmopathy. RNA transcripts were the template for amplifying TCR beta CDR3 regions. A set of HTBI primers served as the primers for a first-round RT-PCR of the TCR CDR3. TCRdb re-called the multiplex PCR reads with MiXCR, one entry per CDR3 protein. In the table there are approximately 870,000 distinct CDR3 sequences, around 39% of which are singletons. V lost 8 bases and J 3 bases, leaving 17 bases between the germline ends. The CDR3 length is 13 residues. Germline V gene data show CDR1 as SQVTM and CDR2 as ANQGSEA.

J is TRBJ2-7 and V is TRBV29-1; D unclear. Specimen: blood. This clonotype was obtained from a man younger than 35 with Graves' hyperthyroidism. CDR3 protein: CSCLLGESYEQYF. Here the CDR3 DNA reads TGCAGCTGTCTTTTGGGTGAAAGCTACGAGCAGTACTTC.